The source of this T cell receptor beta chain is a study of T cell changes during pregnancy in multiple sclerosis. Trimming pared 4 bases from V and 5 bases from J, leaving 10 bases between. The CDR3 has 13 residues. CDR1 MNHNS and CDR2 SASEGT come from the germline V gene. This clone was counted a few times. The repertoire was sequenced with immunoSEQ multiplex PCR; TCRdb's copy has only in-frame clones and lacks some. The repertoire holds roughly 34,000 clones, just over 90% seen once, with almost 4.5% in the top ten. The chain is built from TRBV6-1 and TRBJ2-3; TRBD1 might be the D (6 bases). The receptor comes from a female donor in good health, enrolled as a control in a pregnancy study. The sample consisted of peripheral blood, taken in the second trimester of pregnancy. This CDR3 reads CASSVGRGDTQYF. CDR3 in DNA: TGTGCCAGCAGTGTGGGCAGGGGAGATACGCAGTATTTT.